A selection of T cell receptor beta chains follows, all from one sample in a study of shared clonotypes between healthy human individuals. The protocol was immunoSEQ multiplex PCR, while the TCRdb copy is restricted to in-frame clones and leaves out a portion. The sample has 2 million to 2.5 million clones, 92% seen once. Sequenced material: naive CD4+ T cells from PBMCs. The receptors here all came from a man aged 18 to 30 in good health. Some clones in this sample may be carry-over from other donors' samples. The CDR3 runs from the conserved cysteine through the conserved F or W. The D gene is left open where the match is weak. Rows may omit the clone size; those that give it use once, few, many or a size class.

J gene,V gene,clone size,D gene,CDR3 protein,CDR3 DNA
TRBJ2-7,TRBV5-4,NA,NA,CASSSKSVPYEQYF,TGTGCCAGCAGCTCAAAAAGCGTACCCTACGAGCAGTACTTC
TRBJ2-2,TRBV9,NA,TRBD1,CASSSRQGTNTGELFF,TGTGCCAGCAGCTCCAGACAGGGAACGAACACCGGGGAGCTGTTTTTT
TRBJ1-1,TRBV20-1,few,NA,CSAPVDTEAFF,TGCAGTGCCCCGGTGGACACTGAAGCTTTCTTT
TRBJ2-7,TRBV2,NA,NA,CASSALGDKTYEQYF,TGTGCCAGCAGTGCGCTTGGGGACAAAACCTACGAGCAGTACTTC
TRBJ2-6,TRBV7-9,NA,NA,CASSLGGYFSGANVLTF,TGTGCCAGCAGCTTAGGAGGCTACTTCTCTGGGGCCAACGTCCTGACTTTC
TRBJ1-3,TRBV5-1,few,NA,CASSWDGNTIYF,TGCGCCAGCAGTTGGGACGGAAACACCATATATTTT
TRBJ1-3,TRBV14,NA,NA,CASSRTSSGNTIYF,TGTGCCAGCAGCCGAACCAGCTCTGGAAACACCATATATTTT
TRBJ2-2,TRBV27,NA,NA,CATTDMNTGELFF,TGTGCCACCACGGACATGAACACCGGGGAGCTGTTTTTT
TRBJ2-2,TRBV6-5,NA,NA,CASSYREYTGELFF,TGTGCCAGCAGTTACAGGGAGTACACCGGGGAGCTGTTTTTT
TRBJ2-3,TRBV11-2,NA,TRBD2,CASSRGLAGGRLDTQYF,TGTGCCAGCAGCCGGGGACTAGCGGGAGGTAGGCTAGATACGCAGTATTTT
TRBJ1-5,TRBV28,NA,NA,CASSSPFGGRGDSNQPQHF,TGTGCCAGCAGTTCTCCGTTTGGGGGAAGAGGAGATAGCAATCAGCCCCAGCATTTT
TRBJ1-5,TRBV2,NA,TRBD1,CASTGTGNQPQHF,TGTGCCAGCACCGGGACAGGAAATCAGCCCCAGCATTTT
TRBJ2-7,TRBV4-1,NA,TRBD1,CASSRYTGAEQYF,TGCGCCAGCAGCCGATACACAGGGGCCGAGCAGTACTTC
TRBJ1-1,TRBV11-3,NA,TRBD1,CASSASGTANTEAFF,TGTGCCAGCAGCGCTTCCGGGACAGCGAACACTGAAGCTTTCTTT
TRBJ1-4,TRBV7-2,NA,TRBD1,CASSLARGNEKLFF,TGTGCCAGCAGCTTAGCCAGGGGGAATGAAAAACTGTTTTTT
TRBJ2-7,TRBV5-1,NA,NA,CASSLSSYEQYF,TGCGCCAGCTCACTAAGCTCCTACGAGCAGTACTTC
TRBJ1-1,TRBV7-8,NA,NA,CASSPGGPKAFF,TGTGCCAGCAGCCCCGGTGGGCCTAAAGCTTTCTTT
TRBJ2-3,TRBV5-4,NA,TRBD2,CASNRGLAGVSSTDTQYF,TGTGCCAGCAACAGGGGACTAGCGGGAGTCTCTTCCACAGATACGCAGTATTTT
TRBJ2-7,TRBV5-1,NA,TRBD2,CASSLVASGRGEQYF,TGCGCCAGCAGCTTGGTGGCTAGCGGGAGGGGCGAGCAGTACTTC
TRBJ2-3,TRBV19,NA,TRBD2,CASRSGYFTDTQYF,TGTGCCAGTCGTAGCGGGTATTTCACAGATACGCAGTATTTT
TRBJ2-1,TRBV14,NA,NA,CASSQGPYNEQFF,TGTGCCAGCAGCCAAGGCCCATACAATGAGCAGTTCTTC
TRBJ2-3,TRBV2,few,NA,CASGGGDTQYF,TGTGCCAGCGGAGGTGGAGATACGCAGTATTTT
TRBJ1-1,TRBV21-1,NA,NA,CASSLYDREGTTEAFF,TGTGCCAGCAGCTTGTACGACAGGGAAGGGACCACTGAAGCTTTCTTT
TRBJ2-5,TRBV5-4,NA,NA,CASSPVLGRMETQYF,TGTGCCAGCAGCCCCGTCCTCGGTAGAATGGAGACCCAGTACTTC
TRBJ2-1,TRBV5-4,NA,TRBD2,CASSDQGLAEQFF,TGTGCCAGCAGCGATCAGGGACTAGCCGAGCAGTTCTTC
TRBJ2-7,TRBV2,NA,TRBD1,CASSPRVDRVYEQYF,TGTGCCAGCAGTCCTAGGGTGGACAGGGTGTACGAGCAGTACTTC
TRBJ1-1,TRBV29-1,NA,TRBD1,CSAGGQGAEAFF,TGCAGCGCTGGAGGACAGGGGGCTGAAGCTTTCTTT
TRBJ2-7,TRBV18,NA,NA,CASSPQQGTYEQYF,TGTGCCAGCTCACCACAACAGGGAACCTACGAGCAGTACTTC
TRBJ2-4,TRBV6-5,once,NA,CASSRTQVAKNIQYF,TGTGCCAGCAGTCGCACACAGGTAGCCAAAAACATTCAGTACTTC
TRBJ1-2,TRBV14,NA,NA,CASSQGAVYGYTF,TGTGCCAGCAGCCAAGGGGCAGTCTATGGCTACACCTTC
TRBJ2-1,TRBV7-9,NA,NA,CASSLAIGSYNEQFF,TGTGCCAGCAGCTTAGCGATCGGGTCCTACAATGAGCAGTTCTTC
TRBJ1-2,TRBV28,NA,TRBD1,CASSSPGQGTPYGYTF,TGTGCCAGCAGTTCTCCGGGACAGGGGACCCCCTATGGCTACACCTTC
TRBJ2-1,TRBV7-3,NA,NA,CASSLRVVGGNEQFF,TGTGCCAGCAGCTTAAGGGTCGTGGGCGGGAATGAGCAGTTCTTC
TRBJ2-3,TRBV7-9,NA,TRBD1,CASSAWDRGRDTQYF,TGTGCCAGCAGCGCCTGGGACAGGGGGAGAGATACGCAGTATTTT
TRBJ2-1,TRBV5-1,NA,NA,CASSLGPTGYNEQFF,TGCGCCAGCAGCTTGGGCCCCACAGGATACAATGAGCAGTTCTTC
TRBJ1-5,TRBV27,NA,NA,CASSLRAGSGQPQHF,TGTGCCAGCAGTTTAAGAGCAGGGTCAGGTCAGCCCCAGCATTTT
TRBJ2-7,TRBV2,NA,TRBD2,CASSRTSGRAQYEQYF,TGTGCCAGCAGCAGGACTAGCGGGAGGGCCCAGTACGAGCAGTACTTC
TRBJ2-7,TRBV2,NA,NA,CASSLNEGGEQYF,TGTGCCAGCAGTCTGAATGAGGGGGGCGAGCAGTACTTC
TRBJ1-1,TRBV6-6,NA,TRBD1,CASSKTGLNTEAFF,TGTGCCAGCAGTAAGACAGGGCTGAACACTGAAGCTTTCTTT
TRBJ2-1,TRBV28,NA,NA,CATFYFEQFF,TGTGCCACCTTTTACTTTGAGCAGTTCTTC
TRBJ2-1,TRBV6-1,NA,TRBD2,CASSPGTSDNNEQFF,TGTGCCAGCAGTCCCGGGACTAGCGATAACAATGAGCAGTTCTTC
TRBJ1-4,TRBV5-1,NA,NA,CASSLDRNNEKLFF,TGCGCCAGCAGCTTGGACAGGAACAATGAAAAACTGTTTTTT
TRBJ1-1,TRBV4-1,NA,NA,CASSQPVWNTEAFF,TGCGCCAGCAGCCAACCAGTTTGGAACACTGAAGCTTTCTTT
TRBJ2-2,TRBV4-2,NA,NA,CASSQDPSLNTGELFF,TGTGCCAGCAGCCAAGATCCTAGTCTGAACACCGGGGAGCTGTTTTTT
TRBJ2-1,TRBV18,NA,NA,CASSPVFTGNEQFF,TGTGCCAGCTCACCGGTCTTTACGGGAAATGAGCAGTTCTTC
TRBJ1-1,TRBV18,NA,TRBD1,CASSPRQGQNTEAFF,TGTGCCAGCTCACCACGACAGGGACAAAACACTGAAGCTTTCTTT
TRBJ2-5,TRBV2,NA,TRBD2,CASSGGGVAETQYF,TGTGCCAGCAGTGGGGGGGGAGTCGCTGAGACCCAGTACTTC
TRBJ1-1,TRBV19,NA,TRBD1,CASSDRTGEAEAFF,TGTGCCAGTAGCGATCGGACAGGGGAGGCTGAAGCTTTCTTT